This paragraph reports one TCR beta chain. In germline, CDR1 is MGHRA, CDR2 YSYEKL. The CDR3 covers 15 residues. J was trimmed by 7 bases and V by 4 bases; bases with no gene match: 9. Only in-frame clones appear in the TCRdb table, and some are missing; sequencing was by immunoSEQ multiplex PCR. The sample yields about 180,000 clones, around 73% seen once. These data belong to a study of blood T cell repertoires in COVID-19. Study details: PBMCs, B-cell-depleted T cells, or T cells were the source of the cDNA or gDNA that made up the material.

The receptor's source is a woman aged 50 to 65 who had recovered from COVID-19. Sequencing input: PBMCs or T cells enriched from blood (not recorded which). V and J are TRBV4-1 and TRBJ2-7; 11 positions match TRBD2. The CDR3 nucleotides read TGCGCCAGCAGCCCCGGGACTAGCGGATTTCGGGAGCAGTACTTC. Translated, it gives CASSPGTSGFREQYF.